This T cell receptor (beta chain) is drawn from a study of PD-L1 blockade in urothelial cancer. Study context: Prior chemotherapy regimens per patient numbered 0 to 3.

This CDR3 has 12 amino acids. The V and J ends lost 7 bases and 3 bases respectively, with 13 bases between them. The germline gives CDR1 SQVTM, CDR2 ANQGSEA. Diagnoses among patients were locally advanced or metastatic urothelial carcinoma. Peripheral blood mononuclear cells were collected from every patient before and during treatment, yielding between 1 and 8 samples per patient. The data were produced by immunoSEQ multiplex PCR, yet TCRdb's version contains in-frame clones alone and is incomplete. The sample includes about 110,000 clones, over 75% of them seen just once. This clonotype originated in a man aged 45-60 years with urothelial cancer. This material consisted of PBMCs, taken around atezolizumab (anti-PD-L1) treatment. The genes are TRBV29-1 and TRBJ2-7, with a weak D call TRBD2 (6 bases). The CDR3 DNA is TGCAGCGGTCTGCGGGACGGCTACGAGCAGTACTTC. Translation: CSGLRDGYEQYF.